This TCR beta chain was recorded in a study of tumor and adjacent non-tumor tissue in lung cancer. Turning to the study itself: Patients comprised eleven to twelve adenocarcinoma, a couple of squamous cell carcinoma and 1 small cell lung cancer. On average, productive TCRbeta reads reached a few million per sample. General study findings and limits: Shorter survival was associated with higher TCR diversity in tumors.

CDR3 length equals 16 residues. Germline V CDR1 and CDR2: MNHNY, SVGAGI (reference sequence). As for this clonotype: Its antigen is unidentified. The germline gene is not matched at one end of the junction; a read error may be the cause.

A modified ARM-PCR protocol with three rounds of nested PCR amplified TCRbeta. MiXCR, run by TCRdb on the multiplex PCR reads, gives a single entry per CDR3 protein. The sample lists about 110,000 distinct CDR3 sequences; more than 60% were seen once. This sample's RNA came from whole unsorted tissue. Chemotherapy-naive patients with new lung cancer underwent thoracic surgery in China, August–late 2014. The sample comprised lung tumor tissue. V and J are TRBV6-6 and TRBJ2-5; 11 bases are shared with TRBD2. The receptor comes from a woman aged 55-75 years with non-small cell lung cancer. DNA for the CDR3: TGTGACAGCAGTACGGGGGTTGGACTAGCGGGTCACATCCAGTACTTC. It specifies CDSSTGVGLAGHIQYF.